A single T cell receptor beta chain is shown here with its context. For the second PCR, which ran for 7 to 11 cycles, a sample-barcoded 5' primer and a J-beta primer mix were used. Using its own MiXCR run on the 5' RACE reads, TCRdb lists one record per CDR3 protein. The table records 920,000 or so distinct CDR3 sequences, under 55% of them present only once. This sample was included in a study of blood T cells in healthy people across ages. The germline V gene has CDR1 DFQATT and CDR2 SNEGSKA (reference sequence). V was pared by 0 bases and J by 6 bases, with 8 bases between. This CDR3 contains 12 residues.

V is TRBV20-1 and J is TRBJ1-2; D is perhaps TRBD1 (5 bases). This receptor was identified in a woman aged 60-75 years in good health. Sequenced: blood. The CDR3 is CSARDGGDGYTF. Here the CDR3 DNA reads TGCAGTGCTAGAGATGGGGGGGATGGCTACACCTTC.